The 32 T cell receptor beta chains below come from one sample, sequenced in a study of TIL therapy for anti-PD-1-resistant metastatic lung cancer (dated by TCRdb to the early 2020s). The immunoSEQ v3 hsTCRB kit was used to amplify TCR beta CDR3 regions from genomic DNA through bias-controlled multiplex PCR. Drawn from immuneACCESS, this table holds only the in-frame rearrangements with V and J called that TCRdb kept. Clones are partly lost; checked studies trace under half to an unresolved V gene and leave the rest unexplained. The sample contains about 32,000 clones, about 70% of them found a single time. In total, the top ten clones hold 2.5% to 3% of the sample. The intended sense of this specimen's time point label: pre-treatment sample, taken before nivolumab and TIL therapy. The specimen was blood, collected at baseline. All receptors come from a woman between 30 and 79 years old with non-small cell lung cancer.

The chain recombines TRBV2 with TRBJ2-1; 11 bases line up with TRBD2. Germline CDR1 is SNHLY and CDR2 is FYNNEI. CDR3 size: 15 residues. With 6 bases clipped from V and 4 bases from J, the junction kept 5 bases outside the gene matches. CDR3 sequence: CASSLTSGSYNEQFF. CDR3 DNA sequence: TGTGCCAGCAGCCTAACTAGCGGGAGTTACAATGAGCAGTTCTTC.

This clone was counted a single time. The chain joins TRBV7-6 to TRBJ2-1; D is possibly TRBD1 (6 bases). The CDR3 covers 14 residues. Trimming took 8 bases from V and 8 from J, leaving 19 bases between them. In germline, CDR1 is SGHVS, CDR2 FNYEAQ. The CDR3 coding sequence is TGTGCCAGCGCTCGAGGGGGACGGGTAGATGAGCAGTTCTTC. Its protein product is CASARGGRVDEQFF.

Here the CDR3 DNA reads TGTGCCAGCGGACTGTGGGCTAACTATGGCTACACCTTC. Translating gives CASGLWANYGYTF. The chain combines TRBV11-2 with TRBJ1-2; D ambiguous. Trimming cost V 8 bases and J 0 bases, with 10 bases left between them. The CDR3 has 13 amino acids. CDR1 SGHAT and CDR2 FQNNGV come from the germline V gene. Full variable domain (rest looked up from reference TRBV11-2 and TRBJ1-2): EAGVAQSPRYKIIEKRQSVAFWCNPISGHATLYWYQQILGQGPKLLIQFQNNGVVDDSQLPKDRFSAERLKGVDSTLKIQPAKLEDSAVYLCASGLWANYGYTFGSGTRLTVV.

In DNA form, the CDR3 reads TGTGCCAGCAGCCAAGATGGACCTTCCTACGAGCAGTACTTC. Amino acid sequence: CASSQDGPSYEQYF. J is TRBJ2-7 and V is TRBV4-2; D not resolved. Germline V lookup: CDR1 LGHNA, CDR2 YNFKEQ. V dropped 0 bases and J dropped 1 base, with 7 bases sitting between them. This CDR3 contains 14 residues.

The chain recombines TRBV18 with TRBJ1-5, with D possibly matching TRBD1 (6 bases). Deletions cut 3 bases from V and 7 bases from J, with 10 bases between. The CDR3 sequence is 13 residues long. Germline CDR1 and CDR2: KGHSH and LQKENI. Here the CDR3 DNA reads TGTGCCAGCTCACCGGGACAACAACAGCCCCAGCATTTT. Amino acids: CASSPGQQQPQHF.

In this sample, this clone turned up a few times. The J gene is TRBJ1-1, the V gene TRBV27; no definite D call. This CDR3 is 16 amino acids long. Germline CDR1 is MNHEY and CDR2 is SMNVEV (reference sequence). The germline V and J ends were trimmed by 1 base and 0 bases, with 12 bases remaining between them. The CDR3 reads CASSLWSGSMNTEAFF. CDR3 sequence (DNA): TGTGCCAGCAGTTTATGGTCCGGCTCCATGAACACTGAAGCTTTCTTT.

The CDR3 DNA sequence: TGTGCCTGGAGTGGGGGGATTTACGAGCAGTACTTC. Its translation: CAWSGGIYEQYF. V gene TRBV30 combines with J gene TRBJ2-7; either TRBD1 or TRBD2 may fit D (5 bases each). Germline CDR1 and CDR2: GTSNPN and SVGIG (reference sequence). The germline V and J ends were trimmed by 1 base and 4 bases, with 8 bases remaining between them. The CDR3 contains 12 residues.

This chain links TRBV5-6 with TRBJ2-1, with 13 bases aligning to TRBD2. V trimming: 5 bases; J trimming: 7 bases; junction bases outside the gene matches: 6. The CDR3 runs to 15 residues. CDR1 SGHDT and CDR2 YYEEEE come from the germline V gene. The DNA for the CDR3 is TGTGCCAGCAGAAGGACTAGCGGGAGTCCGAATGAGCAGTTCTTC. Translation gives CASRRTSGSPNEQFF.

V and J are TRBV6-5 and TRBJ1-3; D is ambiguous. This CDR3 is built from 13 residues. Germline V gene lookup returns CDR1 MNHEY and CDR2 SVGAGI. V dropped 6 bases and J dropped 15 bases, with 21 bases sitting between them. The CDR3 is CASRRDTLALEYF. DNA for the CDR3: TGTGCCAGCAGAAGGGATACCCTAGCTCTGGAATATTTT.

This chain uses TRBV6-6 with TRBJ1-1; D unresolved. The CDR3 length is 13 residues. Germline V CDR1 and CDR2: MNHNY, SVGAGI (reference sequence). Trimming removed 6 bases at V and 2 bases at J, with 10 bases between. This CDR3 is CASRPGANTEAFF. Written as DNA, the CDR3 is TGTGCCAGCAGGCCGGGAGCTAACACTGAAGCTTTCTTT.

The chain employs TRBV10-3 and TRBJ1-4; possible D gene TRBD1, 6 bases. Trimming shortened V by 6 bases and J by 8 bases, and 19 bases separated the two germline ends. Germline V gene lookup returns CDR1 ENHRY and CDR2 SYGVKD. CDR3 size: 15 residues. CDR3 amino acids: CAIRPDRPGSEKLFF. The CDR3 DNA follows: TGTGCCATCAGACCCGACAGGCCCGGATCGGAAAAACTGTTTTTT.

J is TRBJ2-7 and V is TRBV5-6; the D gene is possibly TRBD2 (6 bases). V lost 4 bases and J 7 bases, leaving 18 bases between the germline ends. This CDR3 spans 14 amino acids. In germline, CDR1 is SGHDT, CDR2 YYEEEE. CDR3 sequence: CASSRSASVWEQYF. The CDR3 DNA reads TGTGCCAGCAGCCGTTCCGCTAGCGTCTGGGAGCAGTACTTC.

The gene calls are TRBV5-1 and TRBJ2-3; 7 nucleotides line up with TRBD2. Germline loops: CDR1 SGHRS, CDR2 YFSETQ. This CDR3 spans 15 amino acids. Trimming at V came to 4 bases and at J to 4 bases, leaving 9 bases not matched to a gene. CDR3 loop: CASSQGGHVSDTQYF. The CDR3 coding sequence is TGCGCCAGCAGCCAGGGAGGGCATGTCTCAGATACGCAGTATTTT.

The rearrangement joins TRBV5-6 to TRBJ2-7; TRBD2 aligns across 7 bases. The germline CDR1 and CDR2 sequences are SGHDT and YYEEEE. J lost 3 bases, V lost 0 bases, and 9 bases had no gene match. The CDR3 contains 16 residues. CDR3 region: CASSLDAGRVIYEQYF. The CDR3 region has the DNA TGTGCCAGCAGCTTGGATGCTGGGAGGGTGATCTACGAGCAGTACTTC. Together with reference TRBV5-6 and TRBJ2-7, the CDR3 gives the full variable domain: DAGVTQSPTHLIKTRGQQVTLRCSPKSGHDTVSWYQQALGQGPQFIFQYYEEEERQRGNFPDRFSGHQFPNYSSELNVNALLLGDSALYLCASSLDAGRVIYEQYFGPGTRLTVT.

The J gene is TRBJ1-2, the V gene TRBV30; the D is unclear. Germline CDR1 and CDR2: GTSNPN and SVGIG (reference sequence). Trimming pared 4 bases from V and 4 bases from J, leaving 7 bases between. The CDR3 extends over 11 amino acids. Written as DNA, the CDR3 is TGTGCCTGGAAGTCGGGCTATGGCTACACCTTC. The encoded protein is CAWKSGYGYTF.

This rearrangement joins TRBV6-1 to TRBJ2-7; D not resolved. Germline V CDR1 and CDR2: MNHNS, SASEGT. This CDR3 region has 13 residues. V shed 0 bases and J shed 4 bases, with 7 bases lying between them. DNA of the CDR3: TGTGCCAGCAGTGAAGCCCTTAGATACGAGCAGTACTTC. It specifies CASSEALRYEQYF.

The chain employs TRBV7-9 and TRBJ1-2; 7 nucleotides agree with TRBD1. Per the germline V gene, CDR1 is SEHNR and CDR2 is FQNEAQ (reference sequence). This CDR3 is 18 amino acids long. The V and J ends lost 1 base and 2 bases, in that order; junction bases with no gene match: 13. The CDR3 protein is CASSLEPSRQGRNYGYTF. In DNA form, the CDR3 reads TGTGCCAGCAGCTTAGAGCCCTCACGACAGGGTCGCAACTATGGCTACACCTTC.

This clone qualifies as medium-sized. The chain has TRBV6-5 and TRBJ2-7, with a weak D call TRBD1 (6 bases). This CDR3 has 13 amino acids. Trimming stripped 0 bases from V and 6 bases from J, with 9 bases between. CDR1 and CDR2 (germline): MNHEY, SVGAGI. The CDR3 here is CASSYSTGTEQYF. In nucleotides, the CDR3 is TGTGCCAGCAGTTACTCAACAGGGACCGAGCAGTACTTC.

This clone was observed a few times. The rearrangement uses TRBV10-1 and TRBJ2-5; 9 bases align to TRBD2. With V trimmed by 3 bases and J by 4 bases, 6 bases remained unmatched. Germline CDR1 and CDR2: WNHNN and SYGVQD (reference sequence). The CDR3 extends over 15 amino acids. Written as DNA, the CDR3 is TGCGCCAGCAGTGATCGCGGGAGGGCCGGAGAGACCCAGTACTTC. It translates to CASSDRGRAGETQYF.

This rearrangement joins TRBV2 to TRBJ2-5; D is perhaps TRBD2 (6 bases). Trimming took off 4 bases at V and 2 bases at J, with 14 bases between the two ends. CDR1 SNHLY and CDR2 FYNNEI come from the germline V gene. The CDR3 extends over 15 amino acids. CDR3 loop: CASSGRTTQQETQYF. CDR3 DNA sequence: TGTGCCAGCAGTGGTCGGACTACTCAACAAGAGACCCAGTACTTC.

The chain recombines TRBV29-1 with TRBJ2-5, with 8 positions matching TRBD2. The length of the CDR3 is 15 residues. Looked up from germline, CDR1 is SQVTM and CDR2 is ANQGSEA. Trimming removed 2 bases from V and 2 bases from J; junction bases left unmatched: 7. This chain's CDR3 is CSVERGSGEQETQYF. CDR3 bases: TGCAGCGTTGAACGGGGTAGCGGGGAACAAGAGACCCAGTACTTC.

This chain links TRBV18 with TRBJ2-7, with TRBD2 as a possible D gene (6 bases). This CDR3 has 11 amino acids. Germline-derived CDR1 and CDR2 are KGHSH and LQKENI. The V end lost 5 bases, the J end lost 6 bases, and 8 bases lay between the germline ends. CDR3 region: CASSGGSEQYF. The CDR3 nucleotides read TGTGCCAGCTCAGGAGGGAGCGAGCAGTACTTC. Together with reference TRBV18 and TRBJ2-7, the CDR3 gives the full variable domain: NAGVMQNPRHLVRRRGQEARLRCSPMKGHSHVYWYRQLPEEGLKFMVYLQKENIIDESGMPKERFSAEFPKEGPSILRIQQVVRGDSAAYFCASSGGSEQYFGPGTRLTVT.

The chain recombines TRBV30 with TRBJ2-2; perhaps TRBD1 as D (6 bases). Trimming shortened V by 2 bases and J by 4 bases, and 8 bases separated the two germline ends. Per the germline V gene, CDR1 is GTSNPN and CDR2 is SVGIG (reference sequence). The CDR3 length is 13 residues. This CDR3 is CAWSTGSTGELFF. CDR3 in DNA: TGTGCCTGGAGTACAGGGTCCACCGGGGAGCTGTTTTTT.

The chain joins TRBV9 to TRBJ2-7, with TRBD2 identical over 9 bases. The CDR3 covers 14 residues. CDR1 and CDR2 from the germline V gene are SGDLS and YYNGEE. J was trimmed by 7 bases and V by 0 bases; bases with no gene match: 5. The CDR3 nucleotides are TGTGCCAGCAGCGTAGGGGGACTAGCTAGGGAGCAGTACTTC. This gives the protein CASSVGGLAREQYF.

DNA for the CDR3: TGTGCCAGCAGTTCGACTAGTTGGAATGAGCAGTTCTTC. Its translation: CASSSTSWNEQFF. The chain carries TRBV27 and TRBJ2-1, with D tentatively TRBD2 (6 bases). V lost 4 bases, J lost 7 bases, and 11 bases lay in between. Germline lookup yields CDR1 MNHEY and CDR2 SMNVEV (reference sequence). The CDR3 extends over 13 amino acids.

The chain joins TRBV20-1 to TRBJ1-1; D not resolved. V was pared by 8 bases and J by 5 bases, with 12 bases between. This CDR3 is built from 11 residues. Germline V gene sequence: CDR1 DFQATT, CDR2 SNEGSKA (reference sequence). The CDR3 loop is CSCHSWTEAFF. The CDR3 DNA is TGCAGTTGCCACAGTTGGACTGAAGCTTTCTTT.

The V gene is TRBV4-1, the J gene TRBJ1-3, with TRBD1 identical over 10 bases. Looked up from germline, CDR1 is MGHRA and CDR2 is YSYEKL. Germline trimming cut 5 bases from V and 4 bases from J; bases unmatched to any gene: 20. This CDR3 is 20 amino acids long. CDR3 DNA: TGCGCCAGCAGCTCCAGAGTCCAAAGACAGGGGGCGGGTCGGGGAAACACCATATATTTT. This encodes CASSSRVQRQGAGRGNTIYF.

This clone was recorded only once. J is TRBJ2-7 and V is TRBV2; D gene ambiguous. Per the germline V gene, CDR1 is SNHLY and CDR2 is FYNNEI. The CDR3 runs 11 residues. V shed 7 bases and J shed 6 bases, with 10 bases lying between them. This CDR3 reads CASTMDSEQYF. CDR3 nucleotide sequence: TGTGCCAGCACCATGGATTCCGAGCAGTACTTC. The entire variable domain, with the rest obtained from reference TRBV2 and TRBJ2-7, is as follows: EPEVTQTPSHQVTQMGQEVILRCVPISNHLYFYWYRQILGQKVEFLVSFYNNEISEKSEIFDDQFSVERPDGSNFTLKIRSTKLEDSAMYFCASTMDSEQYFGPGTRLTVT.

J is TRBJ2-1 and V is TRBV7-9; either TRBD1 or TRBD2 may fit D (5 bases each). CDR1 is SEHNR, CDR2 FQNEAQ, per germline (reference sequence). The V and J ends lost 5 bases and 0 bases respectively, with 11 bases between them. The CDR3 contains 15 residues. CDR3 in amino acids: CASSTGAGSYNEQFF. CDR3 bases: TGTGCCAGCAGCACCGGGGCCGGCTCCTACAATGAGCAGTTCTTC.

This sequence joins TRBV5-6 and TRBJ2-1; tentative D call: TRBD2 (5 bases). V gave up 4 bases and J gave up 6 bases, with 20 bases separating them. Germline CDR1 reads SGHDT; CDR2 reads YYEEEE. This CDR3 is 16 amino acids long. The CDR3 nucleotides read TGTGCCAGCAGCCTCTCATCTAGCCGGATCCTCAATGAGCAGTTCTTC. This gives the protein CASSLSSSRILNEQFF.

The rearrangement joins TRBV29-1 to TRBJ2-5, with D perhaps TRBD2 (5 bases). The J call may not be correct, given that the DNA end is closer to TRBJ2-7. The germline gives CDR1 SQVTM, CDR2 ANQGSEA. This CDR3 contains 12 residues. The CDR3 is CSVGEGIYEQYF. CDR3 coding DNA: TGCAGCGTCGGGGAAGGGATCTACGAGCAGTACTTC.

CDR3 in amino acids: CASSQDGAEQETQYF. Written as DNA, the CDR3 is TGTGCCAGCAGCCAAGATGGGGCAGAGCAAGAGACCCAGTACTTC. The chain uses TRBV4-2 and TRBJ2-5; D possibly corresponds to TRBD1 (5 bases). Germline CDR1 is LGHNA and CDR2 is YNFKEQ. The CDR3 is made up of 15 amino acids. The V and J ends lost 0 bases and 2 bases respectively, with 10 bases between them.